The rows below give T cell receptor beta chains drawn from one sample of a study of CD8+ T cells in alopecia areata. The data were produced by immunoSEQ multiplex PCR, yet TCRdb's version contains in-frame clones alone and is incomplete. Among 75,000 to 100,000 clones, 60% to 80% were seen once, and the ten largest hold around a sixth. Material: CD8+ T cells sorted from blood, obtained at week 44, from a patient treated with tofacitinib. The receptor set was obtained from a human donor with alopecia areata. CDR3s include the opening cysteine and the closing phenylalanine or tryptophan. D genes are given only for firm matches. Clone sizes are given selectively: once, few, many, or a class where the clone is expanded.

>NA|NA|TRBJ1-6|TRBV4-3
CASSQGWGDGSSPLHF
TGCGCCAGCAGCCAAGGATGGGGGGACGGTAGTTCACCCCTCCACTTT
>NA|NA|TRBJ2-7|TRBV14
CASSQDHFSPYEQYF
TGTGCCAGCAGCCAAGATCACTTCTCCCCCTACGAGCAGTACTTC
>NA|TRBD2|TRBJ2-3|TRBV4-3
CASSLTPGGSTDTQYF
TGCGCCAGCAGCCTGACCCCGGGGGGGAGCACAGATACGCAGTATTTT
>NA|NA|TRBJ1-1|TRBV27
CASGRQQNTEAFF
TGTGCCAGCGGCCGGCAGCAGAACACTGAAGCTTTCTTT
>NA|TRBD1|TRBJ2-7|TRBV30
CAWIEDRSYEQYF
TGTGCCTGGATCGAGGACAGGAGCTACGAGCAGTACTTC
>NA|NA|TRBJ2-1|TRBV7-2
CASSPIPRDEQFF
TGTGCCAGCAGCCCTATCCCCCGAGATGAGCAGTTCTTC
>NA|TRBD2|TRBJ2-1|TRBV4-3
CASSQHSGGASAGQFF
TGCGCCAGCAGCCAACATAGCGGGGGGGCTTCCGCTGGGCAGTTCTTC
>NA|NA|TRBJ2-7|TRBV6-5
CASSSSGEQYF
TGTGCCAGCAGTTCCTCCGGAGAGCAGTACTTC
>NA|NA|TRBJ2-7|TRBV11-1
CASSLWAGHSYEQYF
TGTGCCAGCAGCTTATGGGCAGGACATTCCTACGAGCAGTACTTC
>NA|NA|TRBJ1-2|TRBV9
CASSAPVGPRGDYGYTF
TGTGCCAGCAGCGCCCCAGTAGGACCTAGGGGTGACTATGGCTACACCTTC
>few|NA|TRBJ2-7|TRBV4-3
CASSQTLHRAPVSYEQYF
TGCGCCAGCAGCCAGACTTTGCACAGGGCACCGGTCTCCTACGAGCAGTACTTC
>NA|NA|TRBJ1-1|TRBV10-2
CASSRPGHLNTEAFF
TGCGCCAGCAGCCGACCGGGACACTTGAACACTGAAGCTTTCTTT
>NA|NA|TRBJ2-1|TRBV6-5
CASSYSNSGYEQFF
TGTGCCAGCAGTTACTCGAACAGTGGTTATGAGCAGTTCTTC
>NA|NA|TRBJ2-7|TRBV14
CASSHPSTGYYEQYF
TGTGCCAGCAGCCACCCCTCAACAGGGTACTACGAGCAGTACTTC
>NA|NA|TRBJ1-6|TRBV6-5
CASSYSNEGSPLHF
TGTGCCAGCAGTTACTCGAATGAGGGTTCACCCCTCCACTTT
>NA|TRBD2|TRBJ2-1|TRBV10-3
CAISDMTSGRNNEQFF
TGTGCCATCAGTGACATGACTAGCGGGCGAAACAATGAGCAGTTCTTC
>NA|NA|TRBJ2-6|TRBV6-5
CASSYSGAGANVLTF
TGTGCCAGCAGTTACTCGGGCGCTGGGGCCAACGTCCTGACTTTC
>NA|TRBD1|TRBJ2-3|TRBV27
CASSTGAASTDTQYF
TGTGCCAGCAGTACAGGGGCGGCTAGCACAGATACGCAATATTTT
>NA|NA|TRBJ2-6|TRBV5-6
CASSLGTGANVLTF
TGTGCCAGCAGCTTAGGTACTGGGGCCAACGTCCTGACTTTC
>NA|TRBD1|TRBJ2-5|TRBV14
CASSQVPPGQGKETQYF
TGTGCCAGCAGCCAAGTTCCTCCGGGACAGGGAAAAGAGACCCAGTACTTC
>NA|NA|TRBJ1-5|TRBV5-6
CASSLGFEGQPQHF
TGTGCCAGCAGCTTGGGGTTCGAGGGCCAGCCCCAGCATTTT
>NA|NA|TRBJ1-2|TRBV9
CASSATGGDYGYTF
TGTGCCAGCAGCGCCACGGGGGGCGACTATGGCTACACCTTC
>NA|NA|TRBJ2-7|TRBV15
CATSGGEGEQYF
TGTGCCACCAGTGGAGGGGAAGGTGAGCAGTACTTC
>NA|NA|TRBJ2-7|TRBV11-2
CASSPPTGTEQYF
TGTGCCAGCAGCCCGCCTACAGGGACCGAGCAGTACTTC
>NA|TRBD1|TRBJ2-1|TRBV19
CASSATGQGYNEQFF
TGTGCCAGTAGTGCGACGGGACAGGGTTACAATGAGCAGTTCTTC
>NA|NA|TRBJ1-1|TRBV29-1
CSVPEAFF
TGCAGCGTTCCCGAAGCTTTCTTT
>NA|NA|TRBJ2-2|TRBV15
CATSRDNQNTGELFF
TGTGCCACCAGCAGAGATAACCAAAACACCGGGGAGCTGTTTTTT
>NA|NA|TRBJ1-5|TRBV19
CASSIGLQPQHF
TGTGCCAGTAGTATAGGTCTTCAGCCCCAGCATTTT
>NA|NA|TRBJ1-2|TRBV2
CASSDLSRYTF
TGTGCCAGCAGTGATCTCAGTCGGTACACCTTC
>few|NA|TRBJ2-1|TRBV30
CAWSVSYNEQFF
TGTGCCTGGAGTGTAAGTTACAATGAGCAGTTCTTC
>NA|TRBD1|TRBJ2-7|TRBV5-1
CASRITGAYEQYF
TGCGCCAGCAGAATTACAGGGGCCTACGAGCAGTACTTC
>NA|TRBD1|TRBJ2-7|TRBV4-3
CASSQDAGQGGYEQYF
TGCGCCAGCAGCCAAGACGCCGGACAGGGGGGTTACGAGCAGTACTTC
>NA|TRBD1|TRBJ2-7|TRBV7-6
CASSFAAGGSYEQYF
TGTGCCAGCAGCTTTGCAGCAGGGGGCTCCTACGAGCAGTACTTC
>NA|NA|TRBJ2-1|TRBV5-6
CASSLDQSGKHNEQFF
TGTGCCAGCAGCTTGGATCAAAGCGGAAAGCACAATGAGCAGTTCTTC
>NA|NA|TRBJ1-2|TRBV9
CASSVGSGHGYTF
TGTGCCAGCAGCGTGGGATCCGGCCATGGCTACACCTTC
>NA|TRBD1|TRBJ1-2|TRBV4-3
CASSHRDRGTDGYTF
TGCGCCAGCAGCCATAGGGACAGGGGCACGGATGGCTACACCTTC
>NA|TRBD1|TRBJ1-2|TRBV18
CASSPEGGQAYGYTF
TGTGCCAGCTCACCAGAAGGGGGACAGGCCTATGGCTACACCTTC
>NA|TRBD2|TRBJ2-7|TRBV15
CATSRDLWLAGAGSYEQYF
TGTGCCACCAGCAGAGATCTCTGGCTAGCGGGGGCGGGCTCCTACGAGCAGTACTTC
>NA|TRBD2|TRBJ2-2|TRBV4-3
CASSQDGGRGELFF
TGCGCCAGCAGCCAAGACGGGGGGAGAGGGGAGCTGTTTTTT
>NA|NA|TRBJ1-4|TRBV2
CASSRKTGSGLFF
TGTGCCAGCAGCCGAAAAACAGGGTCGGGGCTGTTTTTT
>NA|NA|TRBJ2-6|TRBV7-9
CASSPPAAGANVLTF
TGTGCCAGCAGCCCCCCAGCAGCCGGGGCCAACGTCCTGACTTTC
>NA|NA|TRBJ2-1|TRBV11-3
CASSSGGTPEWNEQFF
TGTGCCAGCAGCTCGGGCGGGACACCCGAATGGAATGAGCAGTTCTTC
>NA|NA|TRBJ1-1|TRBV5-1
CASSLKGAEAFF
TGCGCCAGCAGCTTGAAAGGGGCTGAAGCTTTCTTT
>NA|NA|TRBJ2-1|TRBV7-6
CASSLYRDFSSSYNEQFF
TGTGCCAGCAGCTTATATAGGGACTTCTCTAGCTCCTACAATGAGCAGTTCTTC
>NA|NA|TRBJ2-1|TRBV4-1
CASSQDGTYNEQFF
TGCGCCAGCAGCCAAGATGGGACTTACAATGAGCAGTTCTTC
>NA|NA|TRBJ2-4|TRBV4-1
CASSQEEDLNIQYF
TGCGCCAGCAGCCAAGAGGAGGATTTAAACATTCAGTACTTC
>few|NA|TRBJ1-1|TRBV14
CASSQGGNTEAFF
TGTGCCAGCAGCCAGGGGGGAAACACTGAAGCTTTCTTT
>NA|TRBD1|TRBJ1-2|TRBV4-3
CASSPNPGQGYGYTF
TGCGCCAGCAGCCCGAACCCGGGACAGGGCTATGGCTACACCTTC
>NA|NA|TRBJ2-1|TRBV13
CASSISGNEQFF
TGTGCCAGCAGCATCTCCGGCAATGAGCAGTTCTTC
>NA|TRBD2|TRBJ2-7|TRBV7-9
CASTTAGGQSYEQYF
TGTGCCAGCACTACCGCGGGGGGGCAGTCCTACGAGCAGTACTTC
>NA|NA|TRBJ1-2|TRBV23-1
CASSQSQGLDGF
TGCGCCAGCAGTCAATCGCAGGGCCTTGATGGCTTC
>once|NA|TRBJ2-1|TRBV29-1
CSVTAPEISYNEQFF
TGCAGCGTCACAGCGCCAGAGATTAGCTACAATGAGCAGTTCTTC